This is a list of T cell receptor beta chains from one sample in a study of tumor and adjacent non-tumor tissue in lung cancer. MiXCR was run by TCRdb on the multiplex PCR reads, yielding one entry per CDR3 protein. Of approximately 77,000 distinct CDR3 sequences listed, 80% to 90% are singletons. Specimen: distant non-tumor lung tissue. These receptors came from a man aged 60 to 69 with non-small cell lung cancer. The CDR3 runs from the conserved cysteine through the conserved F or W. D genes are given only for firm matches. Clone size, where shown, is once, few, many, or a class for clones that have expanded.

TRBV29-1	TRBJ2-7	15	.	TRBD1	CSVAFTGVSLYEQYF	TGCAGCGTTGCATTTACAGGGGTTAGCCTTTACGAGCAGTACTTC
TRBV11-2	TRBJ1-3	16	once	TRBD1	CVSSEQGSSSGNAIYF	TGTGTGAGCAGCGAACAGGGGTCGAGCTCTGGAAACGCCATATATTTT
TRBV20-1	TRBJ2-3	13	.	.	CSATLVGVNTQYF	TGCAGTGCTACACTAGTGGGAGTAAACACGCAGTATTTT
TRBV6-2/TRBV6-3	TRBJ2-1	17	.	.	CASSYSSRGGSYNEQFF	TGTGCCAGCAGTTACTCATCCCGTGGAGGCTCCTACAATGAGCAGTTCTTC
TRBV11-1	TRBJ2-2	17	.	TRBD2	CASSWTSGGANTGVLFF	TGTGCCAGCAGCTGGACTAGCGGGGGGGCTAACACCGGGGTGCTGTTTTTT
TRBV7-2	TRBJ2-5	16	.	.	CASSSMGPILQETQYF	TGTGCCAGCAGTTCGATGGGACCAATCCTCCAAGAGACCCAGTACTTC
TRBV5-4	TRBJ2-2	16	many	TRBD2	CASRPGLAGVAGELFF	TGTGCCAGCAGACCCGGACTAGCGGGAGTCGCCGGGGAGCTGTTTTTT
TRBV11-3	TRBJ2-6	22	.	TRBD2	CASSLVPGTSGIKGTGANVLTF	TGTGCCAGCAGCTTAGTCCCCGGGACTAGCGGCATTAAAGGAACTGGGGCCAACGTCCTGACTTTC
TRBV12-3/TRBV12-4	TRBJ2-7	14	many	.	CASSLSGQAYEQYF	TGTGCCAGCAGTTTATCGGGACAAGCCTACGAGCAGTACTTC
TRBV20-1	TRBJ2-7	15	.	.	CSAREASGDYYEQYF	TGCAGTGCCAGAGAAGCTAGTGGGGATTACTACGAGCAGTACTTC
TRBV11-3	TRBJ1-1	13	medium-sized	.	CASTAQGGTEAFF	TGTGCCAGCACCGCACAGGGAGGCACTGAAGCTTTCTTT
TRBV5-6	TRBJ1-1	14	.	.	CASSLEGRFTEAIF	TGTGCCAGCAGCTTGGAGGGTAGGTTCACTGAGGCTATCTTT
TRBV29-1	TRBJ2-2	13	many	.	CSVARGNSGELFF	TGCAGCGTTGCCCGGGGGAATTCCGGGGAGCTGTTTTTT
TRBV11-2	TRBJ2-6	19	.	.	CASSLVPKYRPSGANLLTF	TGTGCCAGTAGCTTAGTTCCAAAGTACAGGCCCTCTGGGGCCAACCTCCTGACTTTC
TRBV6-1	TRBJ2-7	16	.	.	CASSGTYRGPIYEQYF	TGTGCCAGCAGTGGGACCTATCGAGGACCAATCTACGAGCAGTACTTC
TRBV7-9	TRBJ1-2	15	many	TRBD1	CASSFPGQGDGGYTF	TGTGCCAGCAGCTTTCCGGGACAGGGGGACGGGGGCTACACCTTC
TRBV24-1	TRBJ2-7	14	few	.	CATDAGAGDYEQYF	TGTGCCACCGATGCCGGGGCCGGGGACTACGAGCAGTACTTC
TRBV7-3	TRBJ2-1	15	.	.	CASSPDQGIYNEQFF	TGTGCTAGCAGCCCCGATCAGGGAATTTACAATGAGCAGTTCTTC
TRBV5-4	TRBJ2-3	16	.	.	CVSSLRARGSSDTQYF	TGTGTCAGCAGCTTGCGGGCTAGAGGAAGTAGTGATACGCAGTATTTT
TRBV11-2	TRBJ1-2	17	.	TRBD1	CTRSPAAGQGFNYGYTF	TGCACCAGGAGCCCCGCGGCGGGACAGGGCTTCAACTATGGCTACACCTTC
TRBV11-2	TRBJ2-2	15	.	.	CASSEGGRRTGELFF	TGTGCCAGCAGCGAAGGTGGCCGACGTACCGGTGAGCTGTTTTTT
TRBV4-2	TRBJ1-1	16	.	.	CASSQVGQLENTEVFF	TGTGCCAGCAGCCAAGTCGGACAACTAGAGAACACTGAAGTTTTCTTT
TRBV20-1	TRBJ2-1	15	.	TRBD2	CSASPLAGTPNEQFF	TGCAGTGCTAGCCCGCTAGCGGGAACTCCCAATGAGCAGTTCTTC
TRBV11-3	TRBJ1-1	13	.	.	CAISFRWNSEAFF	TGTGCCATCAGCTTTCGGTGGAACAGTGAAGCTTTCTTT
TRBV5-1	TRBJ2-1	14	.	.	CASSNSNPYNEQFF	TGCGCCAGCAGTAACAGTAATCCCTACAATGAGCAGTTCTTC
TRBV6-2/TRBV6-3	TRBJ2-3	14	.	TRBD2	CASGLAGGADTQYF	TGTGCCAGCGGACTAGCGGGAGGAGCAGATACGCAGTACTTT
TRBV28	TRBJ2-4	17	.	.	CASNPGGILGAKNIQNF	TGTGCCAGCAATCCCGGTGGAATTCTGGGAGCCAAAAACATTCAGAACTTC
TRBV11-2	TRBJ2-6	19	.	TRBD1	CVSSLVPKDRPYGANVLTF	TGTGTCAGCAGCTTAGTTCCAAAGGACAGGCCCTATGGGGCCAATGTCCTGACTTTC
TRBV12-3/TRBV12-4	TRBJ2-1	15	many	.	CASSQLAGNYNEQFF	TGTGCCAGCAGTCAACTAGCAGGTAACTACAATGAGCAGTTCTTC
TRBV11-2	TRBJ2-7	16	once	.	CASSQGHGEFSYKQYF	TGTGCCAGCAGCCAGGGACATGGAGAGTTCTCCTACAAGCAGTACTTC
TRBV5-6	TRBJ2-7	12	many	TRBD2	CASSRGGYEQYF	TGTGCCAGCAGCCGGGGGGGGTACGAGCAGTACTTC
TRBV6-2/TRBV6-3	TRBJ1-2	12	.	.	CASSVVLGGYTF	TGTGCCAGCAGCGTGGTACTTGGGGGCTACACCTTC
TRBV4-1	TRBJ1-5	13	many	.	CASSQGMSQPQHF	TGCGCCAGCAGCCAGGGGATGTCTCAGCCCCAGCATTTT
TRBV29-1	TRBJ1-1	12	.	.	CSVECGSPEDFF	TGCAGCGTTGAATGTGGATCCCCTGAAGATTTCTTT